These T cell receptor beta chains were read from a single sample in a study of neurological immune-mediated disorders. MiXCR was run by TCRdb on the 5' RACE reads, yielding one entry per CDR3 protein. The table shows tens of thousands of distinct CDR3 sequences, with 10% to 13% occurring only once. Input material: PBMCs. The receptors here all came from a man in his forties in good health. Both conserved end residues are part of each CDR3. D genes are given only for firm matches. Some rows mark clone size as missing; the rest say once, few, many or name a class of expanded clone.

j_call v_call d_call clone_size cdr3_length cdr3_aa cdr3_nt
TRBJ2-5 TRBV4-2 - many 17 CASSQDWSSYRSETQYF TGTGCCAGCAGCCAAGATTGGTCTAGCTATAGGTCAGAGACCCAGTACTTC
TRBJ2-7 TRBV5-1 - many 13 CASRPTATYEQYF TGCGCCAGCAGACCGACAGCCACCTACGAGCAGTACTTC
TRBJ2-1 TRBV18 TRBD1 many 13 CASSPDRVGEQFF TGTGCCAGCTCACCGGACAGGGTGGGTGAGCAGTTCTTC
TRBJ2-1 TRBV5-1 TRBD2 many 15 CASSLAGTSYDEQFF TGCGCCAGCAGCTTGGCCGGGACTAGCTACGATGAGCAGTTCTTC
TRBJ1-2 TRBV5-6 - many 11 CASSLEYGYTF TGTGCCAGCAGCTTGGAGTACGGCTACACCTTC
TRBJ1-1 TRBV5-1 - - 16 CASSQEVGAWLTEAFF TGCGCCAGCAGCCAGGAAGTAGGGGCTTGGTTGACTGAAGCTTTCTTT
TRBJ2-1 TRBV6-5 - many 18 CASSITSTGRRAYNEQFF TGTGCCAGCAGCATCACCTCGACAGGCCGCAGGGCCTACAATGAGCAGTTCTTC
TRBJ1-4 TRBV20-1 TRBD1 many 13 CSARARGREKLFF TGCAGTGCTCGGGCCAGGGGGAGGGAAAAACTGTTTTTT
TRBJ2-7 TRBV3-1 - - 12 CASSDLQGKKNF TGTGCCAGCAGCGATCTACAGGGAAAGAAGAACTTC
TRBJ2-7 TRBV7-9 - - 18 CASSSRVGQALKMFEQYF TGTGCCAGCAGCTCGAGGGTGGGGCAGGCCCTTAAAATGTTCGAGCAGTACTTC
TRBJ1-1 TRBV6-6 - many 18 CASSPSVAWGRERDEAFF TGTGCCAGCAGTCCCAGCGTGGCTTGGGGCAGAGAGCGTGACGAAGCTTTCTTT
TRBJ2-7 TRBV5-1 TRBD1 many 16 CASSSPRDRISYEQYF TGCGCCAGCAGCTCACCCCGGGACAGAATTTCCTACGAGCAGTACTTC
TRBJ1-4 TRBV7-9 TRBD1 - 16 CASSPGTGATNEKLFF TGTGCCAGCAGTCCAGGGACAGGGGCAACTAATGAAAAACTGTTTTTT
TRBJ2-7 TRBV7-9 - many 13 CASSFYSGTGKYF TGTGCCAGCAGCTTTTATAGCGGGACAGGGAAGTACTTC
TRBJ1-5 TRBV20-1 - many 16 CSALTRDPRSNQPQHF TGCAGTGCTCTAACCCGGGACCCTCGGAGCAATCAGCCCCAGCATTTT
TRBJ2-1 TRBV3-1 TRBD2 many 16 CASSQPEGTSGNEQFF TGTGCCAGCAGCCAACCGGAAGGAACTAGCGGGAATGAGCAGTTCTTC
TRBJ2-1 TRBV5-1 TRBD2 many 15 CASSLTTSGGAEQFF TGCGCCAGCAGCTTAACGACTAGCGGGGGGGCTGAGCAGTTCTTC
TRBJ2-3 TRBV10-2 - many 15 CASSGTKTQGGTQYF TGCGCCAGCAGTGGGACAAAAACGCAGGGAGGTACGCAGTATTTT
TRBJ2-7 TRBV27 - few 14 CASSLSALADEQYF TGTGCCAGCAGTTTATCGGCTCTAGCAGACGAGCAGTACTTC
TRBJ1-2 TRBV2 - many 13 CASSRRTLDGYTF TGTGCCAGCTCCAGACGGACTCTCGATGGCTACACCTTC
TRBJ1-5 TRBV5-1 - many 15 CASSLGHYSNQPQHF TGCGCCAGCAGCTTGGGTCACTATAGCAATCAGCCCCAGCATTTT
TRBJ1-1 TRBV2 - many 14 CASSAGIMNTEAFF TGTGCCAGCAGTGCCGGCATAATGAACACTGAAGCTTTCTTT
TRBJ2-2 TRBV28 - many 14 CASRDLRYTGELFF TGTGCCAGCAGAGACCTACGGTATACCGGGGAGCTGTTTTTT
TRBJ2-7 TRBV7-9 - - 14 CASSPVSITYEQYF TGTGCCAGCAGCCCCGTTTCCATAACCTACGAGCAGTACTTC
TRBJ2-3 TRBV2 - many 15 CASTPTGEKTDTQYF TGTGCCAGCACTCCCACGGGCGAGAAGACAGATACGCAGTATTTT
TRBJ1-3 TRBV28 - many 17 CASSLPILQGAGNTIYF TGTGCCAGCAGTTTACCAATCTTGCAGGGAGCTGGAAACACCATATATTTT
TRBJ1-4 TRBV14 - many 17 CASSQDWGQGLNEKLFF TGTGCCAGCAGCCAAGATTGGGGCCAGGGATTGAATGAAAAACTGTTTTTT
TRBJ2-4 TRBV7-2 TRBD1 many 17 CASSATTGVYAQNIQYF TGTGCCAGCAGCGCCACGACAGGGGTTTATGCCCAAAACATTCAGTACTTC